One sample yielded the 20 T cell receptor beta chains listed below, sequenced in a study of cytomegalovirus exposure and HLA in healthy donors (TCRdb year 2017). The receptor library was made with the immunoSEQ multiplex PCR assay. TCRdb stores this immuneACCESS table with in-frame sequences only. Part of the clones is absent; in the studies checked, under half of the shortfall reflects unresolved V genes, and no reason is known for the rest. A total of 250,000 to 300,000 clones appear in this sample, about 86% of them only once. 0.95% to 1.1% of the sample lies in the top ten. Material: PBMCs. The receptor set was obtained from a woman under 30 in good health and CMV-seronegative.

With regard to this clone: Other DNA variants within this sample encode the same CDR3. The chain joins TRBV27 to TRBJ1-1; 9 bases fit TRBD1. CDR3 length equals 15 residues. Germline V gene data show CDR1 as MNHEY and CDR2 as SMNVEV (reference sequence). The trim removed 4 bases at V and 5 bases at J, leaving 8 bases unmatched. Here the CDR3 reads CASSSGGTGRTEAFF. The DNA of the CDR3 is TGTGCCAGCAGTTCTGGCGGGACAGGGCGAACTGAAGCTTTCTTT.

The chain links TRBV11-3 to TRBJ2-7; D uncertain. Germline values: CDR1 SGHNT, CDR2 YENEEA. This CDR3 comprises 13 residues. V lost 4 bases and J lost 0, with 7 bases in between. The CDR3 sequence is CASSSDSSYEQYF. CDR3 sequence (DNA): TGTGCCAGCAGCTCCGATAGCTCCTACGAGCAGTACTTC.

A few counts support this clone. The chain links TRBV6-4 to TRBJ1-2; TRBD1 is a possible D gene (5 bases). The V gene's germline CDR1 is MRHNA and CDR2 SNTAGT. Trimming pared 7 bases from V and 8 bases from J, leaving 17 bases between. The CDR3 extends over 13 amino acids. The CDR3 protein is CASIRKGLEGYTF. The CDR3 DNA reads as TGTGCCAGCATTAGGAAGGGACTAGAGGGCTACACCTTC.

This chain joins TRBV28 and TRBJ1-2; D is possibly TRBD1 (5 bases). This CDR3 has 16 amino acids. Germline V lookup: CDR1 MDHEN, CDR2 SYDVKM. V lost 6 bases and J lost 4, with 21 bases in between. CDR3 nucleotide sequence: TGTGCCAGCAGCCGAAGACTTTCAAGGGGCATCTATGGCTACACCTTC. Amino acids: CASSRRLSRGIYGYTF.

This clone has a single count. The V call is TRBV27, the J call TRBJ2-3; D is perhaps TRBD1 (6 bases). V lost 3 bases to trimming and J lost 4 bases, with 20 bases between them. The CDR3 consists of 17 residues. Germline CDR1 reads MNHEY; CDR2 reads SMNVEV (reference sequence). The CDR3 DNA reads TGTGCCAGCAGTTTTGTCAACAGGGCCCCATCGCCAGATACGCAGTATTTT. It specifies CASSFVNRAPSPDTQYF.

The genes are TRBV29-1 and TRBJ2-2; TRBD1 aligns across 7 bases. J was trimmed by 5 bases and V by 1 base; bases with no gene match: 7. The germline V gene has CDR1 SQVTM and CDR2 ANQGSEA. The CDR3 has 15 amino acids. This chain's CDR3 is CSVEGVRGITGELFF. The CDR3 region has the DNA TGCAGCGTTGAAGGGGTCAGGGGGATTACCGGGGAGCTGTTTTTT.

The chain recombines TRBV6-5 with TRBJ2-3, with 8 bases fitting TRBD2. Germline V gene lookup returns CDR1 MNHEY and CDR2 SVGAGI. The CDR3 consists of 15 residues. With V trimmed by 0 bases and J by 6 bases, 5 bases remained unmatched. The CDR3, as DNA: TGTGCCAGCAGTTACTCCGGGGGGGCCCGGGATACGCAGTATTTT. It translates to CASSYSGGARDTQYF.

The rearrangement uses TRBV14 and TRBJ1-2; D perhaps matches TRBD1 (5 bases). The germline CDR1 and CDR2 sequences are SGHDN and FVKESK. This CDR3 has 18 amino acids. The ends were cut back, 4 bases at V and 0 bases at J, with 21 bases in the middle. DNA for the CDR3: TGTGCCAGCAGCCCTAAAGGGGCGCCGGTTCCCGCTAACTATGGCTACACCTTC. The encoded protein is CASSPKGAPVPANYGYTF.

The chain joins TRBV7-7 to TRBJ2-5; D could derive from TRBD1 or TRBD2 (6 bases each). The germline gives CDR1 SSHAT, CDR2 FNYEAQ (reference sequence). This CDR3 has 15 amino acids. The chain's CDR3 is CASGTWGQGEETQYF. The CDR3 DNA is TGTGCTAGCGGAACATGGGGGCAGGGTGAAGAGACCCAGTACTTC.

The chain recombines TRBV18 with TRBJ2-7; D ambiguous. Looked up from germline, CDR1 is KGHSH and CDR2 is LQKENI. CDR3 size: 15 residues. V lost 2 bases, J lost 3 bases, and 14 bases lay in between. The CDR3 DNA sequence: TGTGCCAGCTCACCAAGACAACTCCTTTTCTACGAGCAGTACTTC. Amino acids: CASSPRQLLFYEQYF.

To note about this clone: In the same sample, other DNA sequences code for this CDR3. This chain connects TRBV5-1 to TRBJ2-7; a weak D match, TRBD2 (5 bases). The germline V gene has CDR1 SGHRS and CDR2 YFSETQ. V was trimmed by 2 bases and J by 0 bases, leaving 6 bases between them. This CDR3 region has 13 residues. The CDR3 spells CASSLRGSYEQYF. The CDR3 DNA follows: TGCGCCAGCAGCTTACGGGGCTCCTACGAGCAGTACTTC. Full variable domain (remainder filled in from reference TRBV5-1 and TRBJ2-7): KAGVTQTPRYLIKTRGQQVTLSCSPISGHRSVSWYQQTPGQGLQFLFEYFSETQRNKGNFPGRFSGRQFSNSRSEMNVSTLELGDSALYLCASSLRGSYEQYFGPGTRLTVT.

This rearrangement joins TRBV18 to TRBJ2-3; 7 positions agree with TRBD1. Germline V gene sequence: CDR1 KGHSH, CDR2 LQKENI. The J segment lost 3 bases and the V segment lost 4 bases, leaving 7 bases of the junction unmatched. The CDR3 extends over 15 amino acids. CDR3 in DNA: TGTGCCAGCTCACTAAACAGGGGTATGACAGATACGCAGTATTTT. As protein: CASSLNRGMTDTQYF.

The chain has TRBV6-1 and TRBJ1-2, with D maybe TRBD1 (5 bases). The CDR3 loop spans 16 amino acids. From germline, CDR1 is MNHNS and CDR2 SASEGT. The germline V and J ends were trimmed by 4 bases and 0 bases, with 15 bases remaining between them. CDR3: CASSGYWRGSNYGYTF. The CDR3 bases are TGTGCCAGCAGTGGCTACTGGAGGGGATCTAACTATGGCTACACCTTC.

This sequence joins TRBV7-2 and TRBJ1-4; no reliable D call. CDR1 SGHTA and CDR2 FQGNSA come from the germline V gene. Trimming stripped 4 bases from V and 14 bases from J, with 14 bases between. The CDR3 spans 12 residues. DNA of the CDR3: TGTGCCAGCAGCTGCCCGGGTCCTTCTCTGTTTTTT. It encodes CASSCPGPSLFF.

This clone was detected a few times. This chain connects TRBV11-2 to TRBJ2-7, with no clear D. Trimming stripped 6 bases from V and 7 bases from J, with 13 bases between. The CDR3 loop spans 12 amino acids. Germline CDR1 reads SGHAT; CDR2 reads FQNNGV. This chain's CDR3 is CASRLLSGEQYF. CDR3 coding DNA: TGTGCCAGCAGACTACTCTCGGGTGAGCAGTACTTC.

The chain is built from TRBV7-2 and TRBJ2-1; 7 nucleotides agree with TRBD1. CDR3 length equals 15 residues. V dropped 8 bases and J dropped 7; count of bases not matched to a gene: 14. The germline V gene has CDR1 SGHTA and CDR2 FQGNSA. As DNA, the CDR3 is TGTGCCAGCGGCCCTCGGAACAGGGGAAGGAATGAGCAGTTCTTC. Amino acid sequence: CASGPRNRGRNEQFF.

The V and J genes are TRBV4-1 and TRBJ1-6, with 7 bases matching TRBD1. The CDR3 consists of 18 residues. Unmatched junction bases numbered 15, after V lost 3 bases and J lost 7 bases. Germline lookup yields CDR1 MGHRA and CDR2 YSYEKL. The CDR3 reads CASSHPEGAGGINSPLHF. The CDR3 DNA sequence: TGCGCCAGCAGCCACCCAGAGGGGGCAGGGGGAATCAATTCACCCCTCCACTTT.

V gene TRBV27 combines with J gene TRBJ1-1; D gene uncertain. This CDR3 is 17 amino acids long. The V end was cut by 6 bases, the J end by 2 bases, with 22 bases between. Germline CDR1 and CDR2: MNHEY and SMNVEV (reference sequence). CDR3 nucleotides: TGTGCCAGCAGCATGTTAGTAGGCGGGCAGCTTAACACTGAAGCTTTCTTT. Protein: CASSMLVGGQLNTEAFF.

This clone was picked up one time. The rearrangement links TRBV4-1 to TRBJ1-3; 9 nucleotides align to TRBD1. Germline-derived CDR1 and CDR2 are MGHRA and YSYEKL. Trimming at V came to 3 bases and at J to 4 bases, leaving 7 bases not matched to a gene. The CDR3 sequence is 16 residues long. CDR3 in DNA: TGCGCCAGCAGCCAGATATACAGGGGGCGCGGAAACACCATATATTTT. Translating gives CASSQIYRGRGNTIYF.

V and J are TRBV7-9 and TRBJ1-3, with D unresolved. Germline-derived CDR1 and CDR2 are SEHNR and FQNEAQ (reference sequence). V shed 3 bases and J shed 0 bases, with 6 bases lying between them. This CDR3 region has 14 residues. The CDR3 protein is CASSLAGSGNTIYF. DNA of the CDR3: TGTGCCAGCAGCTTGGCGGGCTCTGGAAACACCATATATTTT.